This T cell receptor beta chain was captured in a study of cytomegalovirus exposure and HLA in healthy donors. Vbeta (60) and Jbeta (13) primers were used in the PCR. Produced via immunoSEQ multiplex PCR; TCRdb's table is partial and in-frame only. Here the sample spans roughly 160,000 clones, approximately 75% being singletons. Study-wide findings and caveats: TCR beta sequences reportedly predicted most subjects' HLA-A and HLA-B alleles accurately. It was reported that the classifier diagnosed cytomegalovirus status with high specificity and sensitivity in both the original and validation cohorts. TRBV6-2, TRBV6-3 and some other V segments were unresolvable in 87-base-pair reads. A later analysis found common viral pathogens apparently linked to several of the most significant clusters.

As for this clone: Antigen specificity is unknown.

Germline values: CDR1 SGHRS, CDR2 YFSETQ. J was trimmed by 6 bases and V by 2 bases; bases with no gene match: 10. The CDR3 is 16 amino acids. The chain couples TRBV5-1 to TRBJ2-2; 7 bases are shared with TRBD2. The sequenced sample was PBMCs. The TCR originated in a man in his forties or fifties in good health and CMV-seropositive. CDR3 residues: CASSFMGSGVAGELFF. As DNA, the CDR3 is TGCGCCAGCAGCTTTATGGGGAGCGGGGTCGCCGGGGAGCTGTTTTTT.